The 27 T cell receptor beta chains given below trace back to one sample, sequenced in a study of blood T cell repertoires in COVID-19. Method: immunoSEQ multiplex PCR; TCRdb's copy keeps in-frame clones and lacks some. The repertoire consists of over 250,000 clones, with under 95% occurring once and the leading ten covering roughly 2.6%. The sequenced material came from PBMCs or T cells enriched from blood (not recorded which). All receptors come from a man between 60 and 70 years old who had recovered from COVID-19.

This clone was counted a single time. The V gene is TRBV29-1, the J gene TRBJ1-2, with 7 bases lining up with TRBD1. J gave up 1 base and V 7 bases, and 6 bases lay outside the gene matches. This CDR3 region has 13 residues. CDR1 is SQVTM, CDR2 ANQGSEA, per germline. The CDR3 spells CSAGQKYNYGYTF. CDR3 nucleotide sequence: TGCAGCGCGGGACAGAAGTATAACTATGGCTACACCTTC.

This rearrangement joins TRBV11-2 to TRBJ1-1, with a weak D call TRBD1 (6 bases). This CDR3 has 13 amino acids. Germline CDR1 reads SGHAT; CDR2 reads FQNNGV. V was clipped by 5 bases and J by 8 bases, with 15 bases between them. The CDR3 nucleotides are TGTGCCAGCAGCCCAGGGGCAGCTTCCGAAGCTTTCTTT. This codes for CASSPGAASEAFF.

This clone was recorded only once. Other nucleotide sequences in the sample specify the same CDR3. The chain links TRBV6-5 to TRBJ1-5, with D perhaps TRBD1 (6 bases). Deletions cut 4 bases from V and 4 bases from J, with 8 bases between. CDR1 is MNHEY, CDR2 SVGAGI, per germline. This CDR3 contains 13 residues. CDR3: CASSSGVNQPQHF. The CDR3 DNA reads TGTGCCAGCAGTTCAGGGGTGAATCAGCCCCAGCATTTT.

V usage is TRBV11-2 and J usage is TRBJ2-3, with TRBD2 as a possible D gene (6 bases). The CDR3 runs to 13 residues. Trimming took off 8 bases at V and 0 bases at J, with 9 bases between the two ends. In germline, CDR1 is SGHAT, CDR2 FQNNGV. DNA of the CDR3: TGTGCCAGCGGGCGGGGAAGCACAGATACGCAGTATTTT. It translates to CASGRGSTDTQYF.

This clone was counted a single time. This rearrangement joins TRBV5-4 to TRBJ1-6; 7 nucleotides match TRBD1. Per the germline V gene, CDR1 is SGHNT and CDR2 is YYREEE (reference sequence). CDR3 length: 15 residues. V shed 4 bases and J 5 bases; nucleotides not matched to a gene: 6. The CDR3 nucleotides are TGTGCCAGCAGCCTGATGGGACAGAATAATTCACCCCTCCACTTT. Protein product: CASSLMGQNNSPLHF.

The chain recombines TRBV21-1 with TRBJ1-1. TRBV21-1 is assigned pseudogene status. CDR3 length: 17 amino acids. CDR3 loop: CASSKGRGLRMNTEAFF. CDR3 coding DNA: TGTGCCAGCAGCAAAGGGCGGGGCCTCAGGATGAACACTGAAGCTTTCTTT.

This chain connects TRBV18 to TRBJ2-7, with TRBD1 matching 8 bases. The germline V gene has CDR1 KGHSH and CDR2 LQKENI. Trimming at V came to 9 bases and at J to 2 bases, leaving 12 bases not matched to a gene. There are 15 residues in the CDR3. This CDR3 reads CASQQTGGQPYEQYF. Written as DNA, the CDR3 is TGTGCCAGTCAACAAACAGGGGGACAGCCCTACGAGCAGTACTTC.

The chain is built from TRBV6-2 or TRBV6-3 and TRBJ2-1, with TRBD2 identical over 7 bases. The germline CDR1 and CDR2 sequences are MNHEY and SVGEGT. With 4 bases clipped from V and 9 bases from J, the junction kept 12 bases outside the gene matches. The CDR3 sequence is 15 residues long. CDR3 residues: CASSFVGAGGSEQFF. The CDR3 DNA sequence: TGTGCCAGCAGTTTCGTAGGGGCAGGCGGGAGTGAGCAGTTCTTC.

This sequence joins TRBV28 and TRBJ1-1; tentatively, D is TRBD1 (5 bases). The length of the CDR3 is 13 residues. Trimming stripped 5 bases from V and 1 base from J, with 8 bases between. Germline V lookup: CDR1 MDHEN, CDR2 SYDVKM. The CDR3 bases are TGTGCCAGCAGTAGGGACTGGAACACTGAAGCTTTCTTT. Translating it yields CASSRDWNTEAFF.

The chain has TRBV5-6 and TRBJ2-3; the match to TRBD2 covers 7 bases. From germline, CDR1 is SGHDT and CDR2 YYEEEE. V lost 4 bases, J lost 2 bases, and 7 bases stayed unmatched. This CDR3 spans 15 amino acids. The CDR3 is CASSSPGTTTDTQYF. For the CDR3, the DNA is TGTGCCAGCAGCAGCCCTGGGACTACCACAGATACGCAGTATTTT.

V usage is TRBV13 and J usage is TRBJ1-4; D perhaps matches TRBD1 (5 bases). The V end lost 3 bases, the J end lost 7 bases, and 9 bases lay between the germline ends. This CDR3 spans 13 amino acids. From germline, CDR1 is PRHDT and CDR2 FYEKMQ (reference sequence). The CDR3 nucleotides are TGTGCCAGCAGCTTCGGTCAGGGTGAAAAACTGTTTTTT. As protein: CASSFGQGEKLFF.

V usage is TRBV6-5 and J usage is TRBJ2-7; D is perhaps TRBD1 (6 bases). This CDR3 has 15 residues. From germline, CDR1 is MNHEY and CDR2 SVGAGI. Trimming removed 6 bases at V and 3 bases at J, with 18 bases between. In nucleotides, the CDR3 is TGTGCCAGCAGGCAAGGGGCAGGGGAAGTCTACGAGCAGTACTTC. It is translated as CASRQGAGEVYEQYF.

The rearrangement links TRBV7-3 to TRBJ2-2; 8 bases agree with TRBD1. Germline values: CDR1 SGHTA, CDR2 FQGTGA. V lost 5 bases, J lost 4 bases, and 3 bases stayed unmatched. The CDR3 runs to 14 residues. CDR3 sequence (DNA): TGTGCCAGCAGCAGGACAGGGCCCACCGGGGAGCTGTTTTTT. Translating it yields CASSRTGPTGELFF. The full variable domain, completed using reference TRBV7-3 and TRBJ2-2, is GAGVSQTPSNKVTEKGKYVELRCDPISGHTALYWYRQSLGQGPEFLIYFQGTGAADDSGLPNDRFFAVRPEGSVSTLKIQRTERGDSAVYLCASSRTGPTGELFFGEGSRLTVL.

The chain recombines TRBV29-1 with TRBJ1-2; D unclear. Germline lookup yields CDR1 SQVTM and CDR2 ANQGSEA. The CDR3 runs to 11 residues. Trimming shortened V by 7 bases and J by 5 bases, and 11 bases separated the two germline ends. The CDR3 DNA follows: TGCAGCGGGTCCCACAATTATGGCTACACCTTC. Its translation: CSGSHNYGYTF.

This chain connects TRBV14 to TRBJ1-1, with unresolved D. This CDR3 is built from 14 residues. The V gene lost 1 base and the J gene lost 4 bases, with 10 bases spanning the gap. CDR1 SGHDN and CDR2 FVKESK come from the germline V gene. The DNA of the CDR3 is TGTGCCAGCAGCCAAGGAAAGGGAGTCACTGAAGCTTTCTTT. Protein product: CASSQGKGVTEAFF.

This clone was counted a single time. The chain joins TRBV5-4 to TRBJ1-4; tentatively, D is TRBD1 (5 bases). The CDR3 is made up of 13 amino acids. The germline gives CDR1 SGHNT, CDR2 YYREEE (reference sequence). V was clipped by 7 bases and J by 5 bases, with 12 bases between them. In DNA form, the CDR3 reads TGTGCCAGCCGAGACAGCTCCAATGAAAAACTGTTTTTT. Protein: CASRDSSNEKLFF. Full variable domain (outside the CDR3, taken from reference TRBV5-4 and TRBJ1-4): ETGVTQSPTHLIKTRGQQVTLRCSSQSGHNTVSWYQQALGQGPQFIFQYYREEENGRGNFPPRFSGLQFPNYSSELNVNALELDDSALYLCASRDSSNEKLFFGSGTQLSVL.

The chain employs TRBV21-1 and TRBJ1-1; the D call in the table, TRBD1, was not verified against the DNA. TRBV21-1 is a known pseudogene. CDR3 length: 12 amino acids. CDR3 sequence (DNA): TGTGCCAGCAGCGCGGGACAGGACGAAGCTTTCTTT. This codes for CASSAGQDEAFF.

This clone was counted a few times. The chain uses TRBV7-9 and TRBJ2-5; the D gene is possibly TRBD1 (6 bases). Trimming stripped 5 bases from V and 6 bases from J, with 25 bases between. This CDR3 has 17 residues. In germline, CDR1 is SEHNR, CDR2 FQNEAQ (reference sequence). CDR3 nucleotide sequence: TGTGCCAGCAGCAAAGTCCACAGGGCCGATGTTGAGCAGACCCAGTACTTC. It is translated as CASSKVHRADVEQTQYF.

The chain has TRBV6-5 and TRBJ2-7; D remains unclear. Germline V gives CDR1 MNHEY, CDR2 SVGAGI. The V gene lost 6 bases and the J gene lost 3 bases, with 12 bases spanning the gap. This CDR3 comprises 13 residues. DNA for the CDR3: TGTGCCAGCAGCCAGTCCCCCAACTACGAGCAGTACTTC. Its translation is CASSQSPNYEQYF.

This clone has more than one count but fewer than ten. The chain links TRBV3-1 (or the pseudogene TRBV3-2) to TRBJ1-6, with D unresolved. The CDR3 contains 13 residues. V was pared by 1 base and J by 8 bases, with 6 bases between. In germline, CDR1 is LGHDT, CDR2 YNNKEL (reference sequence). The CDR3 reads CASSQALDSPLHF. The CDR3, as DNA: TGTGCCAGCAGCCAAGCCTTAGATTCACCCCTCCACTTT.

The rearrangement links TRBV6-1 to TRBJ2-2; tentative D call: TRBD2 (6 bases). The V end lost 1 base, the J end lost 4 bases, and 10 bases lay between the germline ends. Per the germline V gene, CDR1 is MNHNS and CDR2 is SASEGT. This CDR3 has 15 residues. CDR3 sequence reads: CASSEGWRATGELFF. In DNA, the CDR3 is TGTGCCAGCAGTGAAGGGTGGAGGGCCACCGGGGAGCTGTTTTTT.

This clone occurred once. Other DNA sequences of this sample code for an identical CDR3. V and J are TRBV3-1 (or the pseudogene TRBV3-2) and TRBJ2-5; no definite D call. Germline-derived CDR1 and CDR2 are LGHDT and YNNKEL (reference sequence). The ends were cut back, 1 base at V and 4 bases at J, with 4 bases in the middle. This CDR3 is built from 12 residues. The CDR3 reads CASSQVRETQYF. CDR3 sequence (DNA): TGTGCCAGCAGCCAAGTCCGAGAGACCCAGTACTTC.

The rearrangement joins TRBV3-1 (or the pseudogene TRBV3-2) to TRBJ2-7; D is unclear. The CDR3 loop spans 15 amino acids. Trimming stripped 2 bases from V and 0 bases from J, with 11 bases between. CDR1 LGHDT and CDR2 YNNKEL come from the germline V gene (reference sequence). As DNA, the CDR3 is TGTGCCAGCAGCCAACTAGGCCAAAGCTCCTACGAGCAGTACTTC. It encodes CASSQLGQSSYEQYF.

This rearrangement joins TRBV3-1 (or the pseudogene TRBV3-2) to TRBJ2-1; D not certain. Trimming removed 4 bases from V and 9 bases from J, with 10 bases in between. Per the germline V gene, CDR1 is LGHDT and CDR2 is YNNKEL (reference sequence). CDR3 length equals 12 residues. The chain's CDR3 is CASSLRVTEQFF. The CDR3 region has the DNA TGTGCCAGCAGCCTCCGAGTTACTGAGCAGTTCTTC.

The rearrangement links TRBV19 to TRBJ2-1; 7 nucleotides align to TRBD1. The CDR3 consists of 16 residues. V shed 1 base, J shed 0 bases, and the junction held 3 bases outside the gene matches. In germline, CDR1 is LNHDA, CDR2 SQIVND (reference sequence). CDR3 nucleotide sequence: TGTGCCAGTAGTATAGGGACAGGAAGCTCCTACAATGAGCAGTTCTTC. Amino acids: CASSIGTGSSYNEQFF.

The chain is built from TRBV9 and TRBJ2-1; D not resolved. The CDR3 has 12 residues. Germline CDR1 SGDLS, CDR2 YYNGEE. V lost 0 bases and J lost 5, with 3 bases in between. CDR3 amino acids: CASSVVNNEQFF. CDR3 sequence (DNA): TGTGCCAGCAGCGTAGTTAACAATGAGCAGTTCTTC.

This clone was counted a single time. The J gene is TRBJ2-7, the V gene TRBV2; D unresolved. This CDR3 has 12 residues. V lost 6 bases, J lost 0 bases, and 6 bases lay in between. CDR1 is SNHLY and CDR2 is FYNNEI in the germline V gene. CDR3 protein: CASSASSYEQYF. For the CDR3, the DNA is TGTGCCAGCAGCGCGAGCTCCTACGAGCAGTACTTC.